These T cell receptor beta chains were read from a single sample in a study of long-term antiretroviral therapy in people with HIV. The method was immunoSEQ multiplex PCR; TCRdb's version includes in-frame clones alone and lacks a portion of them. The sample lists about 35,000 clones; 85% to 95% were seen once. This specimen consisted of unsorted PBMCs, obtained 4.1 years after starting antiretroviral therapy. The receptors originated from a woman aged 45 to 65 with HIV. CDR3s include the opening cysteine and the closing phenylalanine or tryptophan. Each record gives: V gene, J gene, CDR3 length, clone size, CDR3 protein. Some rows mark clone size as missing; the rest say once, few, many or name a class of expanded clone.

v_gene: TRBV6-5; j_gene: TRBJ1-1; len: 15; abundance: -; CDR3aa: CASTSVTSWGTEAFF
v_gene: TRBV5-6; j_gene: TRBJ2-5; len: 15; abundance: -; CDR3aa: CASSLGVTGQETQYF
v_gene: TRBV5-1; j_gene: TRBJ2-5; len: 13; abundance: -; CDR3aa: CASSFEVRETQYF
v_gene: TRBV7-9; j_gene: TRBJ1-5; len: 14; abundance: -; CDR3aa: CASSLQGASQPQHF
v_gene: TRBV7-6; j_gene: TRBJ1-6; len: 18; abundance: -; CDR3aa: CASSLRQASSSYNSPLHF
v_gene: TRBV11-2; j_gene: TRBJ1-2; len: 12; abundance: -; CDR3aa: CASSSTSYGYTF
v_gene: TRBV19; j_gene: TRBJ1-1; len: 14; abundance: -; CDR3aa: CASSITGVPTEAFF
v_gene: TRBV7-3; j_gene: TRBJ2-5; len: 15; abundance: -; CDR3aa: CASSPGRGLQETQYF
v_gene: TRBV11-2; j_gene: TRBJ1-1; len: 13; abundance: -; CDR3aa: CASSLHMNTEAFF
v_gene: TRBV5-1; j_gene: TRBJ2-3; len: 16; abundance: -; CDR3aa: CASSLEGLAVTDTQYF
v_gene: TRBV27; j_gene: TRBJ1-4; len: 15; abundance: -; CDR3aa: CASSLSTGGFEKLFF
v_gene: TRBV7-3; j_gene: TRBJ2-2; len: 16; abundance: -; CDR3aa: CASSSQGLGNTGELFF
v_gene: TRBV7-9; j_gene: TRBJ1-5; len: 16; abundance: once; CDR3aa: CASSPPGPNSNQPQHF
v_gene: TRBV10-3; j_gene: TRBJ1-2; len: 15; abundance: -; CDR3aa: CAISGGQDVTWGYTF
v_gene: TRBV6-5; j_gene: TRBJ2-7; len: 13; abundance: -; CDR3aa: CASSSLTGYEQYF
v_gene: TRBV5-1; j_gene: TRBJ2-3; len: 15; abundance: -; CDR3aa: CASTLGGVSTDTQYF
v_gene: TRBV4-1; j_gene: TRBJ2-7; len: 14; abundance: -; CDR3aa: CASSQIRGSHEQYF
v_gene: TRBV5-8; j_gene: TRBJ2-7; len: 15; abundance: few; CDR3aa: CASIRQWGATYEQYF
v_gene: TRBV6-1; j_gene: TRBJ2-5; len: 15; abundance: -; CDR3aa: CASSEALREGETQYF
v_gene: TRBV5-1; j_gene: TRBJ2-5; len: 17; abundance: -; CDR3aa: CASSLGVASGGSETQYF
v_gene: TRBV9; j_gene: TRBJ2-3; len: 14; abundance: -; CDR3aa: CASSVVSGTDTQYF
v_gene: TRBV4-1; j_gene: TRBJ2-1; len: 14; abundance: -; CDR3aa: CASSQEGSRATEFF
v_gene: TRBV5-3; j_gene: TRBJ1-3; len: 13; abundance: -; CDR3aa: CARSLGTRNTIYF
v_gene: TRBV15; j_gene: TRBJ2-5; len: 13; abundance: -; CDR3aa: CATSEAGGETQYF
v_gene: TRBV5-1; j_gene: TRBJ2-7; len: 14; abundance: -; CDR3aa: CASSSRGRVDEQYF
v_gene: TRBV6-1; j_gene: TRBJ2-7; len: 14; abundance: -; CDR3aa: CASLPFLSSYEQYF
v_gene: TRBV6-6; j_gene: TRBJ1-2; len: 14; abundance: once; CDR3aa: CASSYGTGAYGYTF
v_gene: TRBV7-6; j_gene: TRBJ2-1; len: 12; abundance: once; CDR3aa: CASSLKENEQFF
v_gene: TRBV30; j_gene: TRBJ2-7; len: 13; abundance: -; CDR3aa: CAWDRQGLYEQYF
v_gene: TRBV5-1; j_gene: TRBJ1-2; len: 15; abundance: -; CDR3aa: CASSLLDGSNYGYTF
v_gene: TRBV2; j_gene: TRBJ1-2; len: 15; abundance: once; CDR3aa: CASDEVEAGSYGYTF
v_gene: TRBV7-2; j_gene: TRBJ2-4; len: 19; abundance: -; CDR3aa: CASSLRGSGGPLAKNIQYF
v_gene: TRBV25-1; j_gene: TRBJ1-2; len: 14; abundance: -; CDR3aa: CASSERTVYYGYTF
v_gene: TRBV15; j_gene: TRBJ2-3; len: 14; abundance: -; CDR3aa: CATSRVQDTDTQYF
v_gene: TRBV19; j_gene: TRBJ1-2; len: 16; abundance: -; CDR3aa: CASSITGLGGLAGYTF
v_gene: TRBV4-2; j_gene: TRBJ1-5; len: 15; abundance: -; CDR3aa: CASSHSDRLEQPQHF
v_gene: TRBV5-4; j_gene: TRBJ2-7; len: 15; abundance: -; CDR3aa: CASSPGSGSSYEQYF
v_gene: TRBV6-5; j_gene: TRBJ2-1; len: 12; abundance: once; CDR3aa: CASSARGDEQFF
v_gene: TRBV19; j_gene: TRBJ2-7; len: 14; abundance: -; CDR3aa: CASSKGDSSYEQYF
v_gene: TRBV5-8; j_gene: TRBJ2-2; len: 15; abundance: -; CDR3aa: CASSLGTLRGGELFF
v_gene: TRBV6-5; j_gene: TRBJ2-3; len: 14; abundance: -; CDR3aa: CASSYRGGADTQYF
v_gene: TRBV6-6; j_gene: TRBJ2-3; len: 14; abundance: once; CDR3aa: CASSQDEYTDTQYF
v_gene: TRBV5-6; j_gene: TRBJ2-7; len: 15; abundance: -; CDR3aa: CASSLPGLVTHEQYF
v_gene: TRBV6-1; j_gene: TRBJ1-1; len: 14; abundance: -; CDR3aa: CASGIQGTHTEAFF
v_gene: TRBV5-8; j_gene: TRBJ1-1; len: 13; abundance: -; CDR3aa: CASSLDRGTEAFF
v_gene: TRBV2; j_gene: TRBJ1-4; len: 14; abundance: -; CDR3aa: CASSVDREVEKLFF
v_gene: TRBV30; j_gene: TRBJ1-5; len: 16; abundance: -; CDR3aa: CAWSPSTELSNQPQHF
v_gene: TRBV5-4; j_gene: TRBJ2-5; len: 13; abundance: -; CDR3aa: CASSSDRGQTQYF
v_gene: TRBV27; j_gene: TRBJ2-3; len: 11; abundance: -; CDR3aa: CASSFGGTQYF
v_gene: TRBV29-1; j_gene: TRBJ1-1; len: 13; abundance: -; CDR3aa: CSGRQGMNTEAFF
v_gene: TRBV15; j_gene: TRBJ2-1; len: 16; abundance: -; CDR3aa: CATSRGPGQGANEQFF
v_gene: TRBV10-3; j_gene: TRBJ2-7; len: 12; abundance: -; CDR3aa: CAISPGTYEQYF
v_gene: TRBV25-1; j_gene: TRBJ1-2; len: 14; abundance: -; CDR3aa: CASSETGNPLGYTF
v_gene: TRBV5-1; j_gene: TRBJ2-7; len: 13; abundance: -; CDR3aa: CASSRETAYEQYF
v_gene: TRBV19; j_gene: TRBJ1-5; len: 13; abundance: -; CDR3aa: CASSIGDNQPQHF
v_gene: TRBV30; j_gene: TRBJ2-4; len: 14; abundance: -; CDR3aa: CAWSGPPRGNIQYF